The clone carrying this T cell receptor (beta chain) has ten or more counts. What it binds is not known. A sample-barcoded 5' primer and a J-beta primer mix were used in a second PCR of roughly 7 to 12 cycles. TCRdb used MiXCR to reprocess the 5' RACE reads, holding one entry per CDR3 protein. The table includes approximately 810,000 distinct CDR3 sequences, around 26% detected once. These data originate in a study of blood T cells in healthy people across ages. Deletions cut 4 bases from V and 1 base from J, with 12 bases between. This CDR3 is 15 amino acids long. Germline CDR1 and CDR2: SNHLY and FYNNEI. Whole-study findings and limits: No conclusive comparison of naive versus antigen-experienced cells was possible with unsorted PBMCs. Diversity of TCR beta per million T cells declined in a roughly linear way with age. The study regarded diversity estimates from one million T cells as underestimates.

The receptor was isolated from an elderly woman in good health. The V call is TRBV2, the J call TRBJ2-3, with no clear D. What was sequenced was blood. CDR3: CASSGIDKGTDTQYF. Here the CDR3 DNA reads TGTGCCAGCAGTGGGATAGACAAAGGCACAGATACGCAGTATTTT. Full variable domain (remainder filled in from reference TRBV2 and TRBJ2-3): EPEVTQTPSHQVTQMGQEVILRCVPISNHLYFYWYRQILGQKVEFLVSFYNNEISEKSEIFDDQFSVERPDGSNFTLKIRSTKLEDSAMYFCASSGIDKGTDTQYFGPGTRLTVL.